The clone carrying this T cell receptor (beta chain) has a handful of counts. With V trimmed by 5 bases and J by 2 bases, 3 bases remained unmatched. CDR3 size: 15 residues. This sample stems from a study of patients and donors after allogeneic stem cell transplantation. From the RT-PCR reads, TCRdb called clonotypes with MiXCR, one entry per CDR3 protein. This table has 98,000 or so distinct CDR3 sequences, around 35% appearing once. Sequenced: blood, either unsorted or a sorted T cell fraction (not recorded which). The origin of this receptor is a human donor who was either an allogeneic HSCT recipient or a stem cell or donor lymphocyte infusion donor (not recorded which). It is not recorded whose cells these are; they may come from a transplant donor. The chain uses TRBV12-3 or TRBV12-4 and TRBJ2-2; 9 bases match TRBD2. CDR3 DNA sequence: TGTGCCAGCAGTCCAGCGGGAGGAAACACCGGGGAGCTGTTTTTT. This translates into CASSPAGGNTGELFF.